This is a list of T cell receptor beta chains from one sample in a study of cytomegalovirus exposure and HLA in healthy donors. Method: immunoSEQ multiplex PCR; TCRdb's copy keeps in-frame clones and lacks some. The data show about 150,000 clones, approximately 80% seen once. The sample taken for sequencing was PBMCs. These receptors were obtained from a male donor in good health and CMV-seronegative. CDR3s include the opening cysteine and the closing phenylalanine or tryptophan. D genes are given only for firm matches. Not every row has a clone size; where given, it reads once, few, many or a size class.

v_call	d_call	clone_size	j_call	cdr3_nt	cdr3_aa
TRBV28	NA	few	TRBJ1-5	TGTGCCAGCACCGTAAGCGTCAGATTAAATCAGCCCCAGCATTTT	CASTVSVRLNQPQHF
TRBV6-1	NA	once	TRBJ2-7	TGTGCCAGCAGTGAATCGGCGGGGCAGGGTTCCTACGAGCAGTACTTC	CASSESAGQGSYEQYF
TRBV28	NA	NA	TRBJ1-2	TGTGCCAGCAGTTCCCCCCGTGGCTACACCTTC	CASSSPRGYTF
TRBV18	TRBD1	NA	TRBJ1-4	TGTGCCAGCTCGGGACAGGGGGCGAGTTTGAGTGAAAAACTGTTTTTT	CASSGQGASLSEKLFF
TRBV5-1	NA	NA	TRBJ2-7	TGCGCCAGCAGTCTCTACCGGGACACCACCTACGAGCAGTACTTC	CASSLYRDTTYEQYF
TRBV6-1	NA	NA	TRBJ1-1	TGTGCCAGCAGTGAACGGGGAGTGAACACTGAAGCTTTCTTT	CASSERGVNTEAFF
TRBV7-9	NA	NA	TRBJ2-5	TGTGCCAGCAGCTCCGCAGGACAGTACCAAGAGACCCAGTACTTC	CASSSAGQYQETQYF
TRBV18	NA	NA	TRBJ2-6	TGTGCCAGCTCCCCAGGGGAGGACTCTGGGGCCAACGTCCTGACTTTC	CASSPGEDSGANVLTF
TRBV29-1	NA	NA	TRBJ2-7	TGCAGCGTGTTTGACAGATTCTACGAGCAGTACTTC	CSVFDRFYEQYF
TRBV4-1	NA	NA	TRBJ2-1	TGCGCCAGCAGCCAAGGACTAGCAGGGGATTACAATGAGCAGTTCTTC	CASSQGLAGDYNEQFF
TRBV15	NA	NA	TRBJ2-7	TGTGCCACCAGTCGACAGAGAAGCTCCTACGAGCAGTACTTC	CATSRQRSSYEQYF
TRBV28	TRBD1	NA	TRBJ1-4	TGTGCCAGCAGTCCCACACAGGGGTTGGGTGAAAAACTGTTTTTT	CASSPTQGLGEKLFF
TRBV28	NA	NA	TRBJ2-7	TGTGCCAGCAGTGATGGGACACTCAGCTCCTACGAGCAGTACTTC	CASSDGTLSSYEQYF
TRBV5-6	NA	few	TRBJ1-1	TGTGCCAGCAGCTTTCCAGGGGCTAACACTGAAGCTTTCTTT	CASSFPGANTEAFF
TRBV5-5	NA	NA	TRBJ2-3	TGTGCCAGCAGCTTGGCCGGCCGGGGGGCAGTAGATACGCAGTATTTT	CASSLAGRGAVDTQYF
TRBV2	NA	NA	TRBJ1-1	TGTGCCAGCAGTAAATCAGACTTCGCGAACACTGAAGCTTTCTTT	CASSKSDFANTEAFF
TRBV7-8	NA	NA	TRBJ2-7	TGTGCCAGCAGCTTAGTTACACGGGTCTACGAGCAGTACTTC	CASSLVTRVYEQYF
TRBV29-1	TRBD1	NA	TRBJ1-1	TGCAGCGTTCGTGCACCCACCCCTACAGGGGGCGACTCTTGGGGGACTGAAGCTTTCTTT	CSVRAPTPTGGDSWGTEAFF
TRBV25-1	TRBD1	NA	TRBJ2-4	TGTGCCAGCAGTGAGTCCAGGGGGCCGTATGAAAACATTCAGTACTTC	CASSESRGPYENIQYF
TRBV18	NA	NA	TRBJ1-4	TGTGCCAGCTCACCACGACCCGCGGGGACTAATGAAAAACTGTTTTTT	CASSPRPAGTNEKLFF
TRBV19	TRBD1	NA	TRBJ2-7	TGTGCCAGTAGTTTACGACAGGGACCCATTTACGAGCAGTACTTC	CASSLRQGPIYEQYF
TRBV4-1	TRBD2	few	TRBJ2-1	TGCGCCAGCAGCCCTAACGGACTAGCGGGATCCTACAATGAGCAGTTCTTC	CASSPNGLAGSYNEQFF